What follows are 8 T cell receptor beta chains derived from one specimen sequenced in a study of T cell clonotyping in hematopoietic cell transplantation. Profiled with immunoSEQ multiplex PCR; TCRdb holds only in-frame clones, not every one. Of around 15,000 clones listed, more than 70% were seen once; the top ten hold around 4.3%. The sample consisted of PBMCs, taken 100 days after allogeneic stem cell transplant. The receptor set was obtained from a male patient aged 55-69 years who had an allogeneic stem cell transplant from a related donor, so the T cells may come from the graft donor. Some clones in this sample may be carry-over from other donors' samples.

Written as DNA, the CDR3 is TGTGCCAGCAGTTCAACCGGGACAGGGATTAATGAGCAGTTCTTC. This gives the protein CASSSTGTGINEQFF. This chain joins TRBV6-9 and TRBJ2-1; TRBD1 agrees at 9 bases. The germline V gene has CDR1 MNHGY and CDR2 SVAAGI. This CDR3 is built from 15 residues. Trimming at V came to 4 bases and at J to 7 bases, leaving 8 bases not matched to a gene.

V is TRBV7-9 and J is TRBJ1-6; D remains ambiguous. Per the germline V gene, CDR1 is SEHNR and CDR2 is FQNEAQ (reference sequence). The V end lost 3 bases, the J end lost 8 bases, and 11 bases lay between the germline ends. The CDR3 has 14 residues. The CDR3 reads CASSFRSLDSPLHF. For the CDR3, the DNA is TGTGCCAGCAGCTTTCGTTCCTTGGATTCACCCCTCCACTTT.

This chain joins TRBV7-2 and TRBJ2-7; 8 bases are shared with TRBD1. This CDR3 is 15 amino acids long. CDR1 is SGHTA, CDR2 FQGNSA, per germline. Trimming took 5 bases from V and 5 from J; bases not matched to a gene: 11. DNA of the CDR3: TGTGCCAGCAGCGCCCGGAGGACAGGGAGCCACGAGCAGTACTTC. Translated, it gives CASSARRTGSHEQYF.

The rearrangement uses TRBV11-3 and TRBJ2-2; D is perhaps TRBD1 or TRBD2 (5 bases each). The germline V gene has CDR1 SGHNT and CDR2 YENEEA. Trimming took off 5 bases at V and 1 base at J, with 11 bases between the two ends. The CDR3 sequence is 15 residues long. Here the CDR3 DNA reads TGTGCCAGCAGCGCCCGGGACCAGAACACCGGGGAGCTGTTTTTT. As protein: CASSARDQNTGELFF.

The chain recombines TRBV9 with TRBJ1-1; TRBD1 matches at 9 bases. Per germline, CDR1 SGDLS and CDR2 YYNGEE. This CDR3 is built from 16 residues. V lost 4 bases to trimming and J lost 2 bases; unmatched junction nucleotides: 9. This CDR3 reads CASSLDPGQGNTEAFF. CDR3 bases: TGTGCCAGCAGCCTCGATCCGGGACAGGGAAACACTGAAGCTTTCTTT.

The table lists this clone with a count of one. The chain joins TRBV27 to TRBJ1-1, with unresolved D. This CDR3 region has 14 residues. The V gene lost 4 bases and the J gene lost 6 bases, with 15 bases spanning the gap. CDR1 is MNHEY, CDR2 SMNVEV, per germline (reference sequence). The CDR3 DNA reads TGTGCCAGCAGTTCGTTTCCCTTGACACCTGAAGCTTTCTTT. Protein sequence: CASSSFPLTPEAFF.

In this sample, this clone turned up a few times. This sequence joins TRBV9 and TRBJ1-4; D is unresolved. V shed 4 bases and J shed 6 bases, with 10 bases lying between them. This CDR3 region has 13 residues. Germline assignment: CDR1 SGDLS and CDR2 YYNGEE. CDR3 amino acids: CASSTHSDEKLFF. The DNA of the CDR3 is TGTGCCAGCAGCACCCATTCGGATGAAAAACTGTTTTTT. The variable domain in full, completed from reference TRBV9 and TRBJ1-4, reads DSGVTQTPKHLITATGQRVTLRCSPRSGDLSVYWYQQSLDQGLQFLIQYYNGEERAKGNILERFSAQQFPDLHSELNLSSLELGDSALYFCASSTHSDEKLFFGSGTQLSVL.

The chain couples TRBV7-6 to TRBJ2-1, with D unresolved. V lost 1 base and J lost 3, with 13 bases in between. Germline CDR1 SGHVS, CDR2 FNYEAQ. This CDR3 contains 16 residues. The CDR3 spells CASSLEGSTGYNEQFF. The CDR3 DNA reads TGTGCCAGCAGCTTAGAAGGAAGCACGGGCTACAATGAGCAGTTCTTC.